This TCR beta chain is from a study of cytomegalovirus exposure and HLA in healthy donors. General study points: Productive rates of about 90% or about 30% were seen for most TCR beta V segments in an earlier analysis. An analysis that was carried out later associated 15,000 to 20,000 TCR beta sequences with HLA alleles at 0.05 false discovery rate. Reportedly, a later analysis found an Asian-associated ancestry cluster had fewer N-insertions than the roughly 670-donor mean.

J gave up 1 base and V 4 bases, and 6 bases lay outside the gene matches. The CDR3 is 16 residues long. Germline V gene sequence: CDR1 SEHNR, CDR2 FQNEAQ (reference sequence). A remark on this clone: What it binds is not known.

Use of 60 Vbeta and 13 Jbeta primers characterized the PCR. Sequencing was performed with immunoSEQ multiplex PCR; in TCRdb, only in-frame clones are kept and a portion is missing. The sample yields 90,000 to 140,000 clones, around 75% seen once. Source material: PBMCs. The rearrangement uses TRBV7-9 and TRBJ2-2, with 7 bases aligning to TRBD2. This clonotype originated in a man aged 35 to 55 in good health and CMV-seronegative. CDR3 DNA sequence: TGTGCCAGCAGCTCTACATCGGGGGGGAACACCGGGGAGCTGTTTTTT. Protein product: CASSSTSGGNTGELFF.